Below, 7 T cell receptor beta chains from the same sample are listed, as sequenced in a study of technical replicates of blood from a few donors. Assay: immunoSEQ multiplex PCR; the TCRdb copy retains only in-frame clones and omits some. The table includes 67,000 or so clones, around 95% detected once. Sequenced sample: T cells isolated from PBMCs. These receptors all come from a human donor in good health.

The chain carries TRBV18 and TRBJ2-7; the match to TRBD1 covers 7 bases. Germline CDR1 is KGHSH and CDR2 is LQKENI. The V and J ends lost 3 bases and 3 bases, in that order; junction bases with no gene match: 11. There are 16 residues in the CDR3. The CDR3 DNA reads as TGTGCCAGCTCACCGACCGGCCCGACAGGGAACTACGAGCAGTACTTC. Residues: CASSPTGPTGNYEQYF.

The chain is built from TRBV5-6 and TRBJ2-2; D is possibly TRBD1 (5 bases). CDR1 and CDR2 (germline): SGHDT, YYEEEE. V was cut by 2 bases and J by 0 bases, with 11 bases left in between. This CDR3 has 16 residues. CDR3 residues: CASSFFDRTNTGELFF. The DNA for the CDR3 is TGTGCCAGCAGCTTTTTTGACAGAACGAACACCGGGGAGCTGTTTTTT.

V gene TRBV7-9 combines with J gene TRBJ2-5, with a tentative D call TRBD2 (6 bases). The CDR3 consists of 13 residues. V was cut by 5 bases and J by 3 bases, with 10 bases left in between. Germline V lookup: CDR1 SEHNR, CDR2 FQNEAQ (reference sequence). This CDR3 reads CASSPSGEETQYF. For the CDR3, the DNA is TGTGCCAGCAGCCCTTCGGGGGAAGAGACCCAGTACTTC.

The CDR3 DNA sequence: TGTGCCAGCAGTTTACTAGCGGGAGCTGAGCAGTTCTTC. Translated: CASSLLAGAEQFF. The genes are TRBV28 and TRBJ2-1; 10 nucleotides align to TRBD2. J was trimmed by 9 bases and V by 2 bases; bases with no gene match: 1. This CDR3 region has 13 residues. From germline, CDR1 is MDHEN and CDR2 SYDVKM.

The chain combines TRBV6-1 with TRBJ2-7; 9 bases match TRBD1. There are 14 residues in the CDR3. J was trimmed by 1 base and V by 3 bases; bases with no gene match: 1. The germline CDR1 and CDR2 sequences are MNHNS and SASEGT. CDR3 protein: CASSDGTGSYEQYF. The CDR3 DNA sequence: TGTGCCAGCAGTGACGGGACAGGGTCCTACGAGCAGTACTTC.

V gene TRBV11-2 combines with J gene TRBJ1-5; a possible D gene is TRBD1 (6 bases). V lost 4 bases, J lost 0 bases, and 16 bases lay in between. The CDR3 totals 17 residues. Looked up from germline, CDR1 is SGHAT and CDR2 is FQNNGV. The DNA of the CDR3 is TGTGCCAGCAGCTCAAGCCTACAGGGATTTAGCAATCAGCCCCAGCATTTT. It translates to CASSSSLQGFSNQPQHF.

The chain couples TRBV5-1 to TRBJ2-7, with 8 positions matching TRBD1. V was pared by 4 bases and J by 4 bases, with 4 bases of the junction left unmatched. The CDR3 has 13 amino acids. The germline gives CDR1 SGHRS, CDR2 YFSETQ. The CDR3 protein is CASSHGTGYEQYF. CDR3 DNA: TGCGCCAGCAGCCACGGGACAGGATACGAGCAGTACTTC.